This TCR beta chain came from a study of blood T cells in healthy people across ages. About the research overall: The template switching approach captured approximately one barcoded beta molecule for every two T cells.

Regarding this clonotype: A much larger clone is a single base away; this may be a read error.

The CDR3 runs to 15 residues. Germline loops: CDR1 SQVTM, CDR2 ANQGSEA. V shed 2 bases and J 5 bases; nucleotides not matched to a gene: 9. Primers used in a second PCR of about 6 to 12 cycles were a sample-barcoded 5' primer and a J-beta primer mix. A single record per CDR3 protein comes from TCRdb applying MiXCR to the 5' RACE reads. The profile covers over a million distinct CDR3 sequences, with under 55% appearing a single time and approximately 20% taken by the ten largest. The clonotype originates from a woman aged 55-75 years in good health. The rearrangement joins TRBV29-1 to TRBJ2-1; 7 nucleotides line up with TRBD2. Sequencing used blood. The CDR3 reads CSVESRRAGNNEQFF. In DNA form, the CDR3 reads TGCAGCGTTGAATCGCGGCGAGCGGGAAACAATGAGCAGTTCTTC.